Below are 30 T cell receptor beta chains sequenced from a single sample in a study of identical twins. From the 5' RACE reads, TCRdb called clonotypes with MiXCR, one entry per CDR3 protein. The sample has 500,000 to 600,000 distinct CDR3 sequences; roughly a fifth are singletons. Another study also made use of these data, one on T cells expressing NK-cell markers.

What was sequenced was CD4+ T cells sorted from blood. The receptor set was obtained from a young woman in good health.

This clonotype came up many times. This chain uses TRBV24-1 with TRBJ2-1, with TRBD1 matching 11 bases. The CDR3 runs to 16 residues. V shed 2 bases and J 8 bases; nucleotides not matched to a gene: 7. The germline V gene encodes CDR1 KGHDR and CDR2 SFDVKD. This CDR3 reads CATSDSGTGGVDEQFF. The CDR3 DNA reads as TGTGCCACCAGTGATTCCGGGACAGGGGGTGTCGATGAGCAGTTCTTC.

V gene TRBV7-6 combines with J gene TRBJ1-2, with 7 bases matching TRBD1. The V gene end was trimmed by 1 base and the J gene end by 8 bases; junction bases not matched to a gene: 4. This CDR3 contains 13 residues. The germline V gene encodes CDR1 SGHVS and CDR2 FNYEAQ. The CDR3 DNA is TGTGCCAGCAGCTTAGAGGCAGGGGGAGGCTACACCTTC. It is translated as CASSLEAGGGYTF.

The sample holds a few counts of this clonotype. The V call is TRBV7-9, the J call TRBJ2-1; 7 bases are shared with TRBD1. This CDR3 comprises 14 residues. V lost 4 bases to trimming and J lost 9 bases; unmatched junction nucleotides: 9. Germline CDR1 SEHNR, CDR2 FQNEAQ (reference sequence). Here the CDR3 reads CASSSRDRTLEQFF. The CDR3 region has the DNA TGTGCCAGCAGCTCACGGGACAGAACACTTGAGCAGTTCTTC.

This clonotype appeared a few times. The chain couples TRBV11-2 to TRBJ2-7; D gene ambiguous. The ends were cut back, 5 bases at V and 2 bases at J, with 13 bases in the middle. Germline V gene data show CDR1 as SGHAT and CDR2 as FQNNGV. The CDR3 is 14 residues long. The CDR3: CASSPRRGTYEQYF. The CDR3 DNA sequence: TGTGCCAGCAGCCCCCGTCGTGGTACCTACGAGCAGTACTTC. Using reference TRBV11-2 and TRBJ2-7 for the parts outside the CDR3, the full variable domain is EAGVAQSPRYKIIEKRQSVAFWCNPISGHATLYWYQQILGQGPKLLIQFQNNGVVDDSQLPKDRFSAERLKGVDSTLKIQPAKLEDSAVYLCASSPRRGTYEQYFGPGTRLTVT.

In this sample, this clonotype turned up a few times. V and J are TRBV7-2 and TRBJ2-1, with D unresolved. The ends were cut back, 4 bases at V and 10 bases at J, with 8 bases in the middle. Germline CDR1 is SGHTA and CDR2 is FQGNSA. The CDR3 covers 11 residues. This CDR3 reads CASSSAPEQFF. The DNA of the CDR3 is TGTGCCAGCAGCTCCGCTCCCGAGCAGTTCTTC.

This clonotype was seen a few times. DNA for the CDR3: TGTGCCAGCAGCACTTTGGGAAGTCGCACTGAAGCTTTCTTT. This codes for CASSTLGSRTEAFF. This sequence joins TRBV12-3 or TRBV12-4 and TRBJ1-1; D uncertain. The germline V and J ends were trimmed by 6 bases and 4 bases, with 15 bases remaining between them. The CDR3 has 14 amino acids.

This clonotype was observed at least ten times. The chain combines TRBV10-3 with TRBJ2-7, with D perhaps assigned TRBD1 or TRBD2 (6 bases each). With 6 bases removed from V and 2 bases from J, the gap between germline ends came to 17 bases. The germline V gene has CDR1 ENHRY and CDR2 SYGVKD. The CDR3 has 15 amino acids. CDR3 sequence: CAISPRGLNAYEQYF. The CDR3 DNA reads TGTGCCATCAGCCCCCGGGGGCTCAATGCCTACGAGCAGTACTTC.

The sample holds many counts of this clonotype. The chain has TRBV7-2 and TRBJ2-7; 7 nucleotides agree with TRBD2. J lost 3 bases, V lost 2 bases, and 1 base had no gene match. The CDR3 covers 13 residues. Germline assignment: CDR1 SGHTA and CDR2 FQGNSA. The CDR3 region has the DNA TGTGCCAGCAGCTTAAGCGGGGTCTACGAGCAGTACTTC. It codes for CASSLSGVYEQYF.

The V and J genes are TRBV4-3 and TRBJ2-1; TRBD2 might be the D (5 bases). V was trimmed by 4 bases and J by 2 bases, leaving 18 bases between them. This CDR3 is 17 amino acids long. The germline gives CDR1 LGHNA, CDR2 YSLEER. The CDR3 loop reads CASSPRLGGLAYNEQFF. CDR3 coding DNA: TGCGCCAGCAGCCCCCGATTGGGCGGGCTGGCCTACAATGAGCAGTTCTTC.

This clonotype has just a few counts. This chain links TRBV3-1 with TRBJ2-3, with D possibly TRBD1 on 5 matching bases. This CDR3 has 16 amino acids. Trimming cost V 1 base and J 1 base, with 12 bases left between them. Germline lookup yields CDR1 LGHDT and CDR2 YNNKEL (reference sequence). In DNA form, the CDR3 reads TGTGCCAGCAGCCAAGTCCCCGAGACAGGCACAGATACGCAGTATTTT. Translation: CASSQVPETGTDTQYF.

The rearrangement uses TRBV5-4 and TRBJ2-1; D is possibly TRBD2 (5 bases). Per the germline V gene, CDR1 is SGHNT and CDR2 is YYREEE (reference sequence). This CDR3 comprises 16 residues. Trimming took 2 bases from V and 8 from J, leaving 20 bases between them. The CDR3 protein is CASSFKGLQTGDEQFF. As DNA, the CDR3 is TGTGCCAGCAGCTTCAAGGGCCTCCAAACCGGGGATGAGCAGTTCTTC. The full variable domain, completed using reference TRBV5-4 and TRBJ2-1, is ETGVTQSPTHLIKTRGQQVTLRCSSQSGHNTVSWYQQALGQGPQFIFQYYREEENGRGNFPPRFSGLQFPNYSSELNVNALELDDSALYLCASSFKGLQTGDEQFFGPGTRLTVL.

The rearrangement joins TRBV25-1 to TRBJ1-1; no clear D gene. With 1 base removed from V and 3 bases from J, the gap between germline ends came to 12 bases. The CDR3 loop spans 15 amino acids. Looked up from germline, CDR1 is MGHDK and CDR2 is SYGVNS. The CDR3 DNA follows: TGTGCCAGCAGTGAATCTGGTAAGAGTTACACTGAAGCTTTCTTT. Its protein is CASSESGKSYTEAFF.

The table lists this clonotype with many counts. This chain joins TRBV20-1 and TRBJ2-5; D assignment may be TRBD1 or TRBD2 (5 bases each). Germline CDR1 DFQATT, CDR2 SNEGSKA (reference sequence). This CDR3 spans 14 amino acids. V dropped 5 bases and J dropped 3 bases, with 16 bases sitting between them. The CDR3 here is CSAWPGTEEETQYF. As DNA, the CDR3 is TGCAGTGCTTGGCCAGGGACGGAAGAAGAGACCCAGTACTTC.

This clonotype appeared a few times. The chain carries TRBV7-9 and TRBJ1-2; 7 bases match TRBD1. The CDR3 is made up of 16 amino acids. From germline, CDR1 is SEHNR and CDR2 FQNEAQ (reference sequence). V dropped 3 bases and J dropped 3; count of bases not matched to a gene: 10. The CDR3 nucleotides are TGTGCCAGCAGCTTGGCAAAAGGGACAGTCTACTATGGCTACACCTTC. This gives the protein CASSLAKGTVYYGYTF.

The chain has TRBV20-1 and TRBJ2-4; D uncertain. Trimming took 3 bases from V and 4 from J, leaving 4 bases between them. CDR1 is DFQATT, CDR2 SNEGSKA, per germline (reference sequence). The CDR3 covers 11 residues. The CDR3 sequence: CSARGKNIQYF. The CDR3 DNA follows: TGCAGTGCTAGGGGGAAAAACATTCAGTACTTC.

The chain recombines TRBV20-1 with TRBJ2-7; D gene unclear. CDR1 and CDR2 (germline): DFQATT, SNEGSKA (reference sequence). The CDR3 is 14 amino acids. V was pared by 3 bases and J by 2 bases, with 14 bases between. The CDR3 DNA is TGCAGTGCTAGGCCCCCGGGCGGTCCCTACGAGCAGTACTTC. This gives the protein CSARPPGGPYEQYF.

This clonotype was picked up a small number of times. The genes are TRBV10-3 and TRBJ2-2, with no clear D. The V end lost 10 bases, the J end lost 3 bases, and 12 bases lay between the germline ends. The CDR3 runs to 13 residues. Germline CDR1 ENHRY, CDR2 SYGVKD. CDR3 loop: CASRWSDTGELFF. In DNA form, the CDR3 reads TGTGCCAGCCGGTGGAGCGACACCGGGGAGCTGTTTTTT.

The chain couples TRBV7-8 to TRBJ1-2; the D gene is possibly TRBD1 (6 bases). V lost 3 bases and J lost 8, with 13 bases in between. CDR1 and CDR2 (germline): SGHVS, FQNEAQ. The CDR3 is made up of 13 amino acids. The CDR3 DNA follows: TGTGCCAGCAGCTTTCACGGGGGCGACGGCTACACCTTC. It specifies CASSFHGGDGYTF. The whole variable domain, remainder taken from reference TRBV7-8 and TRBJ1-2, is GAGVSQSPRYKVAKRGQDVALRCDPISGHVSLFWYQQALGQGPEFLTYFQNEAQLDKSGLPSDRFFAERPEGSVSTLKIQRTQQEDSAVYLCASSFHGGDGYTFGSGTRLTVV.

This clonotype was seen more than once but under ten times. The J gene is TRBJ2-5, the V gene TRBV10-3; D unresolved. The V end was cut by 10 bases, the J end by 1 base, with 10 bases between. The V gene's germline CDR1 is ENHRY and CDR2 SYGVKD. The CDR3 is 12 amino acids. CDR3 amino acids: CATAMAQETQYF. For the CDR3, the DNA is TGTGCCACCGCGATGGCCCAAGAGACCCAGTACTTC.

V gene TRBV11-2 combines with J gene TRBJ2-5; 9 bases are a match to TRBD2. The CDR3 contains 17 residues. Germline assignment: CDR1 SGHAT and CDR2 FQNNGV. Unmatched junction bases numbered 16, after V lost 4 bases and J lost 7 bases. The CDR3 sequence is CASSSSVGGGAGWTQYF. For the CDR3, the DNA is TGTGCCAGCAGCTCAAGTGTAGGCGGGGGGGCAGGTTGGACCCAGTACTTC.

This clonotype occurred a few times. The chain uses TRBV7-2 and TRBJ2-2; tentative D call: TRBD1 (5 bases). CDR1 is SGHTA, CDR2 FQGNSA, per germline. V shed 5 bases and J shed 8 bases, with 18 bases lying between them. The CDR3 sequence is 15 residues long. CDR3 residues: CASSPRRALTGELFF. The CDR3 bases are TGTGCCAGCAGCCCCCGCAGGGCACTCACGGGGGAGCTGTTTTTT.

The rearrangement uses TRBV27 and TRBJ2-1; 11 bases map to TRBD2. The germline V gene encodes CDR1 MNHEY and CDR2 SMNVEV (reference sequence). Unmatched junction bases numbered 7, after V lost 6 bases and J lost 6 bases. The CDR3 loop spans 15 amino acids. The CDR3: CASRPTSGSINEQFF. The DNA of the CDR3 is TGTGCCAGCAGGCCCACTAGCGGGAGCATCAATGAGCAGTTCTTC.

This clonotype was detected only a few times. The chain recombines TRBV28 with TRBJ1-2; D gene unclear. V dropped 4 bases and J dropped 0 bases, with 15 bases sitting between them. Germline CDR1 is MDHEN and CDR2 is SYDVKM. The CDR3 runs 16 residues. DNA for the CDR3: TGTGCCAGCAGTTCCGCGGCCAGGAAATCTAACTATGGCTACACCTTC. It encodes CASSSAARKSNYGYTF.

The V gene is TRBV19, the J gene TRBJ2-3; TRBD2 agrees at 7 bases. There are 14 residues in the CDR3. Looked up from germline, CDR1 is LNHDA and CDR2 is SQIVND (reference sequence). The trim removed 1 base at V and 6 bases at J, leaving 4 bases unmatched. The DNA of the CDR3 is TGTGCCAGTAGTATAGGACACGGGGGGGATACGCAGTATTTT. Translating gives CASSIGHGGDTQYF.

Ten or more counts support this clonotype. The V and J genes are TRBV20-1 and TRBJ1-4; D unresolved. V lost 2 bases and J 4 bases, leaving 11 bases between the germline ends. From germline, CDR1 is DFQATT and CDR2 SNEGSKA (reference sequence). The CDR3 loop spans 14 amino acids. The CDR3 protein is CSARRTDLNEKLFF. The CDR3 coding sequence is TGCAGTGCTAGAAGGACCGATCTTAATGAAAAACTGTTTTTT.

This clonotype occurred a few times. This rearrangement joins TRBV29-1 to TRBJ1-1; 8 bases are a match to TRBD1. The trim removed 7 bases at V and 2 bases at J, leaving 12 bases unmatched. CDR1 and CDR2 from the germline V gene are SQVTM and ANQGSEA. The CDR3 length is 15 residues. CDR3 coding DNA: TGCAGCGGCCGACAGGGGCGAAGCGGAAACACTGAAGCTTTCTTT. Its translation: CSGRQGRSGNTEAFF.

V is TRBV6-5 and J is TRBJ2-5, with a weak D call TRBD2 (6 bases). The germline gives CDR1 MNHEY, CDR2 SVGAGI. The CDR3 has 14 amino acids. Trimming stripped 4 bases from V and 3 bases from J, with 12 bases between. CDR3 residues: CASSSTTGEETQYF. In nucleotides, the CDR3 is TGTGCCAGCAGTTCCACGACGGGGGAAGAGACCCAGTACTTC.

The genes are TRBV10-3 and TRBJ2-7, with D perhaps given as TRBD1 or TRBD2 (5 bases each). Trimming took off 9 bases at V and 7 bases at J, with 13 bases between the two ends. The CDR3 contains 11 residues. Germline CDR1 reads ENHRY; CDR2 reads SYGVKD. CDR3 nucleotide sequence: TGTGCCATGGGTGGGGGACGGGAGCAGTACTTC. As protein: CAMGGGREQYF.

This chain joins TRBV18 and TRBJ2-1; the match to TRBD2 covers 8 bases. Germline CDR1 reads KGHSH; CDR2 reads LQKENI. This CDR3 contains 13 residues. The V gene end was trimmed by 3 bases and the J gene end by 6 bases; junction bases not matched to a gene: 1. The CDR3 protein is CASSPAGGNEQFF. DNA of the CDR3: TGTGCCAGCTCACCGGCGGGGGGCAATGAGCAGTTCTTC.

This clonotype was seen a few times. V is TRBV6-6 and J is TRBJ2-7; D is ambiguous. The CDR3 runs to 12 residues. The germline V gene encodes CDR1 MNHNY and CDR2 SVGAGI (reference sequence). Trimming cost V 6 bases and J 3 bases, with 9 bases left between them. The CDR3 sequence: CASSPSYYEQYF. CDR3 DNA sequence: TGTGCCAGCAGCCCCTCCTACTACGAGCAGTACTTC.